This TCR beta chain was sequenced in a study of T cells in Graves' hyperthyroidism and ophthalmopathy. Study outcomes and limitations: Ophthalmopathy got predicted by the model a median roughly six months before its onset.

Graves' hyperthyroidism is called stable when ophthalmopathy does not progress within 18 months. With a duration under 2 months, the hyperthyroidism was newly diagnosed in patients aged 18 to 65. Diagnosis relied on clinical symptoms, serum thyroxine and TRAb, thyroid ultrasound and orbital computed tomography. This CDR3 is 12 amino acids long. After removal of 4 bases from V and 9 bases from J, the junction contained 2 bases not matched to a gene. Germline V gene sequence: CDR1 LGHDT, CDR2 YNNKEL (reference sequence). As regards this clonotype: Its cognate antigen is unknown.

RNA transcripts served as the template for amplifying TCR beta CDR3 regions. TCR CDR3 underwent first-round RT-PCR with the HTBI primer set. Using its own MiXCR run on the multiplex PCR reads, TCRdb lists one record per CDR3 protein. The sample consists of hundreds of thousands of distinct CDR3 sequences, 25% of them appearing once. The sequenced sample consisted of blood. This clonotype was obtained from a man between 50 and 59 years old with Graves' hyperthyroidism. The rearrangement links TRBV3-1 to TRBJ2-7; 11 nucleotides align to TRBD2. CDR3 nucleotide sequence: TGTGCCAGCAGCCCCCTAGCGGGAGGGCAGTACTTC. Translation: CASSPLAGGQYF.